This T cell receptor beta chain emerged from a study of identical twins (dated by TCRdb to the mid-2010s). For the study in its entirety: The study deep-sequenced TCR alpha and beta repertoires from monozygotic twins, unrelated adults of various ages and cord blood to test whether fetal clonotypes persist. To rule out contamination, replicate twin experiments were performed at different times with different library preparation protocols. Study-wide conclusions, independent of this receptor: Compared with coincidental sharing between unrelated individuals, an excess of low generation-probability sequences was observed among out-of-frame TCR alpha sequences shared between twins. Recombination models systematically underestimated out-of-frame TCR alpha sharing in monozygotic twins but agreed with sharing between unrelated individuals. Zero-insertion analyses could be partly confounded by invariant T cells such as MAIT and iNKT, though diverse VJ usage argued against such confounding for most clonotypes. Excess twin sharing in beta out-of-frame sequences was weaker because fewer shared sequences lowered the signal-to-noise ratio. Fewer insertions were carried by abundant cord blood beta clonotypes; a weaker similar trend was observed in young adult naive repertoires, while no such trend was observed in memory repertoires. Because the same donors could not be followed over many years, the conclusions depended on cross-sectional statistical analysis.

This clonotype came up a few times. What antigen it recognizes has not been identified. Per-base qualities were not stored, and no clone one base away is much larger. All donors were healthy Caucasians. The twin cohort consisted of three pairs of female monozygotic twins, all aged 18 to 29 years. Positive isolation kits from Invitrogen were used to isolate CD4+ and CD8+ T cell populations. From the cysteine through the phenylalanine, the CDR3 covers 15 amino acids. Only the CDR3 part of the read is kept: 45 bases, read in frame from the first base. CDR1 and CDR2, per the germline V gene (reference sequence), are SEHNR and FQNEAQ. V lost 5 bases and J lost 7 bases; the stretch between them is 20 bases long. Library method: 5' RACE. The instrument was an Illumina HiSeq 2000. Template switching added a universal primer binding site, and the final cDNA carried a unique molecular identifier that allowed TCR cDNA molecules to be counted accurately. Specific primers in the conserved constant-segment region were used to synthesize first-strand cDNA for the TCR alpha and beta chains. To control for contamination, every cDNA library was double barcoded, receiving both a SMART-Mk sample barcode and Illumina barcodes. Two successive PCR steps introduced TruSeq adapter sequences along with Illumina sample barcodes. Sequencing of the TCR alpha and beta cDNA libraries was done on the Illumina HiSeq platform using custom primers. The original methods were these. Raw reads were processed with MiGEC to extract unique molecular identifiers, and MiXCR was used to determine CDR3 positions. For each individual, recombination models were inferred using an EM algorithm with the repgenHMM and IGoR tools. Shared clonotypes were analyzed with the tcR package in R, and sharing was normalized by the product of cloneset sizes. To study raw recombination without the effects of thymic and clonal selection, out-of-frame nonproductive sequences were analyzed. TCRdb trimmed the raw reads at Q25, called clones with MiXCR and kept productive beta chains. Duplicate CDR3 protein sequences are folded into a single record with the most common DNA and genes. These V and J calls are TCRdb output, not the study's own analysis. The sample table shows 470,000 or so distinct CDR3 sequences, and less than 25% are seen once. In total, the top ten clones hold around 3% of the sample.

The same data also contributed to another study, on T cells expressing NK-cell markers. That second publication adds: In sorted CD3+CD56+NKG2C+, CD3+CD56+NKG2C- and CD3+CD56-NKG2C+ T-cell subsets from eight donors, TCR beta-chain repertoires were profiled. Among the eight sequenced donors, seven were HCMV-seropositive and one was HCMV-seronegative. To restrict sorting to alphabetaTCR-expressing T cells, an anti-gammadeltaTCR antibody was added in several experiments. In a handful of donors, the dominant CD3+CD56+NKG2C+ clonotypes ranked among the top 10 CD8+ clonotypes, making up roughly 1.0-7.0% of CD8+ T cells. Those dominant clonotypes were again the most abundant among CD3+CD56-NKG2C+ cells in several donors, at about 25-65%. It remained unclear whether the expanded NKG2C-expressing T cell clones were specific for HCMV antigens. All eight donors whose samples were sequenced were randomly selected healthy volunteers, three of them men and five women. HCMV-specific IgG was detected in serum with a commercial ELISA kit to determine HCMV serostatus. MIGEC handled demultiplexing of the reads and grouping by UMI, while MiTCR was used to assemble and quantify clonotypes. To remove erroneous sequences, TCR cDNA sequences were retained only when supported by two or more reads. The tcR package was used for downstream repertoire analysis, with clonotypes matched between fractions based on CDR3 nucleotide sequence plus V segment. Antigen specificity was annotated against VDJdb with VDJmatch, allowing one amino acid substitution in CDR3.

The receptor was isolated from a woman between 18 and 29 years old in good health. Recombination connected TRBV7-9 to TRBJ1-2; matching of 5 bases hints at TRBD1 as the D gene. The sequencing input was CD4+ T cells sorted from blood. The CDR3 is CASSRAPQGIGGYTF. The DNA reads TGTGCCAGCAGCCGAGCCCCCCAGGGAATCGGTGGCTACACCTTC.